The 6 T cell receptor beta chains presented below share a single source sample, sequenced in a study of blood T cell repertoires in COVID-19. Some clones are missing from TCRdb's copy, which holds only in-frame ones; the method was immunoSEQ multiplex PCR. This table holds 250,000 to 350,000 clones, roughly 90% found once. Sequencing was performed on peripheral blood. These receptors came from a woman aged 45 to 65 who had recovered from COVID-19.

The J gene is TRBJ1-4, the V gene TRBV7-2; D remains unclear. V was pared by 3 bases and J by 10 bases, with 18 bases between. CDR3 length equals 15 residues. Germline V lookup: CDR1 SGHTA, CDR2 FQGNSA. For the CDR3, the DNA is TGTGCCAGCAGCTTCCTGGGCGGGCTACCGCCAAAACTGTTTTTT. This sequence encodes CASSFLGGLPPKLFF.

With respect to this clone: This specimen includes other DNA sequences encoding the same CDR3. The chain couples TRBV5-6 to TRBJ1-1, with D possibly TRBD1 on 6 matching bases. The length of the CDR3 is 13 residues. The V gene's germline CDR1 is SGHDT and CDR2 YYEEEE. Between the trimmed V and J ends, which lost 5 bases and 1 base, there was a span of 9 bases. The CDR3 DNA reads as TGTGCCAGCAGTATACAGGGGAACACTGAAGCTTTCTTT. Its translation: CASSIQGNTEAFF.

CDR3 bases: TGCAGCGTTCCCTGGGACAGTTCAAATGGCTACACCTTC. Its protein is CSVPWDSSNGYTF. V is TRBV29-1 and J is TRBJ1-2; TRBD1 matches at 7 bases. The V and J ends lost 5 bases and 6 bases, in that order; junction bases with no gene match: 9. CDR1 and CDR2 (germline): SQVTM, ANQGSEA. The length of the CDR3 is 13 residues.

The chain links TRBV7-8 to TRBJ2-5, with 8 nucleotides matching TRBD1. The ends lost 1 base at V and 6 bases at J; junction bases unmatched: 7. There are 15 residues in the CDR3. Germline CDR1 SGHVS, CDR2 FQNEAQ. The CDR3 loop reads CASSLGTGTGKTQYF. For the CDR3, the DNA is TGTGCCAGCAGCTTAGGGACAGGGACGGGGAAGACCCAGTACTTC.

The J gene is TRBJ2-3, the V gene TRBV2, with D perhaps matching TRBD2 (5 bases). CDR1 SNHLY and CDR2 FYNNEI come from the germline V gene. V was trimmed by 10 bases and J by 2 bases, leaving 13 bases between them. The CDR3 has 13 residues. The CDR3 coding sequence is TGTGCCAACCAGAGGGAACCCACAGATACGCAGTATTTT. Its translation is CANQREPTDTQYF.

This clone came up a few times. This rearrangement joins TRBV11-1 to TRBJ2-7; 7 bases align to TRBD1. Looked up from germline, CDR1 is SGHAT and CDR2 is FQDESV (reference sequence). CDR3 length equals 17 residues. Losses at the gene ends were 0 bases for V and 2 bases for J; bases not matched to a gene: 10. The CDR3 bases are TGTGCCAGCAGCTTAGCGGGCCGAGGGGGCCTCCCCTACGAGCAGTACTTC. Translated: CASSLAGRGGLPYEQYF.